The source of this TCR beta chain is a study of T cells after posttransplantation cyclophosphamide. Study outcomes and limitations: Recipient CMV seropositivity and CMV reactivation strongly tracked TRB clonality.

Cyclophosphamide on days +3 and +4 followed busulfan-fludarabine conditioning and a marrow graft. Some clones are missing from TCRdb's copy, which holds only in-frame ones; the method was immunoSEQ multiplex PCR. This table holds around 22,000 clones, roughly 90% found once. As regards this clone: Its antigen is as yet unknown.

This receptor was obtained from a female patient between 25 and 45 years old who received an allogeneic stem cell transplant from an unrelated donor, was CMV-positive, and had no GVHD. Some of these T cells may belong to the graft donor. This sample comprised PBMCs, obtained after allogeneic stem cell transplant with posttransplant cyclophosphamide.

The CDR3 is CASSQDPLGGGYEQYF. In nucleotides, the CDR3 is TGTGCCAGCAGCCAAGATCCCCTAGGGGGGGGCTACGAGCAGTACTTC. The chain recombines TRBV4-2 with TRBJ2-7; maybe TRBD2 (7 bases). The CDR3 extends over 16 amino acids. Germline V gene sequence: CDR1 LGHNA, CDR2 YNFKEQ. V gave up 0 bases and J gave up 3 bases, with 15 bases separating them.